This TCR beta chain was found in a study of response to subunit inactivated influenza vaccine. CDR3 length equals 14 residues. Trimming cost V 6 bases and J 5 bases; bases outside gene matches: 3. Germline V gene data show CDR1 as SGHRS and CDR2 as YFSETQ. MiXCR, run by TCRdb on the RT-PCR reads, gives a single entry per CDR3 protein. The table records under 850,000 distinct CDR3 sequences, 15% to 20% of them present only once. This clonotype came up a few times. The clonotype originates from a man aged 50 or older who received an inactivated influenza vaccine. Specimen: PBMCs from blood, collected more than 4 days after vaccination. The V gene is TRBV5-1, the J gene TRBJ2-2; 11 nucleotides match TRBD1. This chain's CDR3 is CASIGTGGTGELFF. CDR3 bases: TGCGCCAGCATCGGGACAGGGGGAACCGGGGAGCTGTTTTTT.